This T cell receptor beta chain was recovered during a study of T cells in Graves' hyperthyroidism and ophthalmopathy. Study findings and constraints: Blood also contained most expanded thyroid clonotypes above 0.001. From stable hyperthyroidism, ophthalmopathy was separated by a 13 V-J model.

Amplification of TCR beta CDR3 regions was performed using RNA transcripts as template. First-round RT-PCR of the TCR CDR3 relied on the HTBI primer set. TCRdb independently ran MiXCR on the multiplex PCR reads; one entry per CDR3 protein. Among around 660,000 distinct CDR3 sequences listed, just under 45% were seen once. Uncontrolled infection, other autoimmune disease, pregnancy or lactation led to exclusion. Diagnostic assessment was based on clinical symptoms, serum thyroxine and TRAb, thyroid ultrasound and orbital computed tomography. CDR1 and CDR2 from the germline V gene are MGHDK and SYGVNS. The CDR3 contains 14 residues. V dropped 6 bases and J dropped 4; count of bases not matched to a gene: 6. The table lists this clonotype with a few counts. What it binds is not known.

The sequence came from an adult man with Graves' disease, either hyperthyroidism or ophthalmopathy (not recorded which). The material sequenced was peripheral blood or thyroid tissue (not recorded which). This chain connects TRBV25-1 to TRBJ1-2; 9 bases map to TRBD1. DNA for the CDR3: TGTGCCAGCAGAGCCGGGACAGGGCCCTATGGCTACACCTTC. It encodes CASRAGTGPYGYTF.